The 27 T cell receptor beta chains presented below share a single source sample, sequenced in a study of cytomegalovirus exposure and HLA in healthy donors. With 60 Vbeta and 13 Jbeta primers, the PCR was carried out. Generated by immunoSEQ multiplex PCR, the TCRdb table keeps only in-frame clones and is missing some. Of some 100,000 clones listed, about four fifths are singletons. Sequenced material: PBMCs. The receptor set was obtained from a woman aged 25 to 39 in good health and CMV-seronegative.

V and J are TRBV23-1 and TRBJ2-3; 8 nucleotides match TRBD1. TRBV23-1 falls under the ORF class, with uncertain function. The CDR3 length is 16 residues. Trimming took 3 bases from V and 2 from J; bases not matched to a gene: 7. Here the CDR3 reads CASSHIRGQATDTQYF. The CDR3 coding sequence is TGCGCCAGCAGTCATATTCGGGGACAGGCCACAGATACGCAGTATTTT.

The genes are TRBV18 and TRBJ1-4, with unresolved D. The CDR3 totals 16 residues. Germline-derived CDR1 and CDR2 are KGHSH and LQKENI. The V end was cut by 1 base, the J end by 4 bases, with 13 bases between. The CDR3 region has the DNA TGTGCCAGCTCACCACGGCGTTCGCGGGGTAATGAAAAACTGTTTTTT. Translated, it gives CASSPRRSRGNEKLFF.

This clone came up a few times. The chain joins TRBV7-9 to TRBJ2-2; 14 nucleotides agree with TRBD2. This CDR3 spans 15 amino acids. The J segment lost 6 bases and the V segment lost 9 bases, leaving 6 bases of the junction unmatched. Germline lookup yields CDR1 SEHNR and CDR2 FQNEAQ (reference sequence). The CDR3 nucleotides read TGTGCCAGTGGACTAGCGGGAGGAAGCGCCGGGGAGCTGTTTTTT. This sequence encodes CASGLAGGSAGELFF.

J is TRBJ2-1 and V is TRBV6-1; D call uncertain. V was trimmed by 6 bases and J by 2 bases, leaving 8 bases between them. Germline V gene lookup returns CDR1 MNHNS and CDR2 SASEGT. The CDR3 covers 13 residues. The CDR3 region is CASSGYTYNEQFF. The CDR3 DNA reads as TGTGCCAGCAGCGGGTACACCTACAATGAGCAGTTCTTC.

CDR3 residues: CATSRDPGQTYEQYF. The CDR3, as DNA: TGTGCCACCAGCAGAGATCCAGGACAGACTTACGAGCAGTACTTC. V and J are TRBV15 and TRBJ2-7; a possible D gene is TRBD1 (6 bases). The V and J ends lost 0 bases and 4 bases respectively, with 13 bases between them. Germline values: CDR1 LNHNV, CDR2 YYDKDF (reference sequence). CDR3 length equals 15 residues.

The table lists this clone with a few counts. The chain combines TRBV29-1 with TRBJ2-1, with D unclear. CDR3 length equals 13 residues. V was cut by 4 bases and J by 9 bases, with 16 bases left in between. Germline CDR1 SQVTM, CDR2 ANQGSEA. CDR3 sequence: CSVALTGSGEQFF. For the CDR3, the DNA is TGCAGCGTTGCCTTGACCGGGTCCGGTGAGCAGTTCTTC.

The J gene is TRBJ2-2, the V gene TRBV29-1, with 7 bases aligning to TRBD2. The CDR3 totals 14 residues. The germline gives CDR1 SQVTM, CDR2 ANQGSEA. After removal of 2 bases from V and 5 bases from J, the junction contained 5 bases not matched to a gene. CDR3 in DNA: TGCAGCGTTGAACGCGGGAGTGGAACCGGGGAGCTGTTTTTT. Translation: CSVERGSGTGELFF.

The chain combines TRBV6-6 with TRBJ2-1, with 8 bases that match TRBD1. From germline, CDR1 is MNHNY and CDR2 SVGAGI (reference sequence). CDR3 length: 15 residues. V was pared by 5 bases and J by 8 bases, with 11 bases of the junction left unmatched. The CDR3 region has the DNA TGTGCCAGCAGTAATACCCGGACAGGGTGGGATGAGCAGTTCTTC. This translates into CASSNTRTGWDEQFF.

The chain employs TRBV19 and TRBJ1-5; D gene unclear. Germline CDR1 LNHDA, CDR2 SQIVND (reference sequence). V gave up 5 bases and J gave up 6 bases, with 8 bases separating them. This CDR3 comprises 12 residues. The CDR3 nucleotides are TGTGCCAGTAGTTTCAGGTTTCAGCCCCAGCATTTT. Translation gives CASSFRFQPQHF.

This chain links TRBV6-5 with TRBJ2-4; perhaps TRBD2 as D (5 bases). Trimming cost V 10 bases and J 5 bases, with 9 bases left between them. Germline lookup yields CDR1 MNHEY and CDR2 SVGAGI. This CDR3 has 11 amino acids. CDR3 protein: CATRLQNIQYF. CDR3 bases: TGTGCCACCAGACTACAAAACATTCAGTACTTC.

In nucleotides, the CDR3 is TGTGCCAGCATCATAAGCGGGAGCCCAGGCGGGGAGCTGTTTTTT. It encodes CASIISGSPGGELFF. V and J are TRBV7-2 and TRBJ2-2; 8 bases align to TRBD2. Germline CDR1 and CDR2: SGHTA and FQGNSA. The CDR3 runs 15 residues. Trimming cost V 7 bases and J 7 bases; bases outside gene matches: 11.

This chain uses TRBV10-3 with TRBJ2-3; 7 bases align to TRBD1. The ends lost 2 bases at V and 7 bases at J; junction bases unmatched: 3. Germline values: CDR1 ENHRY, CDR2 SYGVKD. This CDR3 is 13 amino acids long. The CDR3 is CAISETRGNTQYF. The DNA for the CDR3 is TGTGCCATCAGTGAGACCAGGGGGAATACGCAGTATTTT.

The chain employs TRBV4-2 and TRBJ1-2; 9 nucleotides match TRBD1. V shed 4 bases, J shed 4 bases, and the junction held 10 bases outside the gene matches. Per the germline V gene, CDR1 is LGHNA and CDR2 is YNFKEQ. This CDR3 spans 16 amino acids. The CDR3 sequence is CASSRGRPTGGYGYTF. The CDR3 DNA reads TGTGCCAGCAGCCGAGGAAGACCGACAGGGGGCTATGGCTACACCTTC.

The chain couples TRBV13 to TRBJ2-3; a weak D match, TRBD1 (6 bases). CDR3 size: 15 residues. The V gene's germline CDR1 is PRHDT and CDR2 FYEKMQ (reference sequence). Trimming took 0 bases from V and 4 from J, leaving 11 bases between them. The CDR3 coding sequence is TGTGCCAGCAGCTTAGGGTCAGGGGCTGCAGATACGCAGTATTTT. It yields the protein CASSLGSGAADTQYF.

V is TRBV15 and J is TRBJ2-1; possibly TRBD2 for D (5 bases). The ends were cut back, 3 bases at V and 6 bases at J, with 15 bases in the middle. The length of the CDR3 is 15 residues. Germline lookup yields CDR1 LNHNV and CDR2 YYDKDF (reference sequence). The CDR3 reads CATSSSAVELNEQFF. DNA for the CDR3: TGTGCCACCAGCAGCTCAGCGGTGGAACTCAATGAGCAGTTCTTC. Full variable domain (outside the CDR3, taken from reference TRBV15 and TRBJ2-1): DAMVIQNPRYQVTQFGKPVTLSCSQTLNHNVMYWYQQKSSQAPKLLFHYYDKDFNNEADTPDNFQSRRPNTSFCFLDIRSPGLGDTAMYLCATSSSAVELNEQFFGPGTRLTVL.

The genes are TRBV27 and TRBJ2-1; 13 bases align to TRBD2. The ends lost 5 bases at V and 8 bases at J; junction bases unmatched: 6. CDR1 and CDR2 (germline): MNHEY, SMNVEV (reference sequence). The CDR3 has 15 residues. The CDR3 coding sequence is TGTGCCAGCAGTACCCGGACTAGCGGGAGTCATGAGCAGTTCTTC. It codes for CASSTRTSGSHEQFF.

The genes are TRBV6-1 and TRBJ2-7, with D unclear. Germline V gene lookup returns CDR1 MNHNS and CDR2 SASEGT. V gave up 6 bases and J gave up 0 bases, with 9 bases separating them. The CDR3 totals 13 residues. This chain's CDR3 is CASSKPSSYEQYF. CDR3 in DNA: TGTGCCAGCAGCAAACCCAGCTCCTACGAGCAGTACTTC.

The chain employs TRBV6-5 and TRBJ2-7; 10 bases match TRBD1. The CDR3 has 16 amino acids. Looked up from germline, CDR1 is MNHEY and CDR2 is SVGAGI. The V gene end was trimmed by 4 bases and the J gene end by 5 bases; junction bases not matched to a gene: 11. The CDR3 sequence is CASSSRIWDRGHEQYF. The CDR3, as DNA: TGTGCCAGCAGTTCCCGAATTTGGGACAGGGGTCACGAGCAGTACTTC.

The table lists this clone with a few counts. CDR3: CASSPNSQGSNQPQHF. The CDR3 nucleotides read TGTGCCAGCTCACCAAACAGCCAGGGAAGCAATCAGCCCCAGCATTTT. The chain carries TRBV18 and TRBJ1-5; tentative D call: TRBD1 (5 bases). V gave up 2 bases and J gave up 1 base, with 12 bases separating them. Germline CDR1 KGHSH, CDR2 LQKENI. This CDR3 spans 16 amino acids.

The chain recombines TRBV27 with TRBJ2-7; TRBD2 aligns across 10 bases. V trimming: 2 bases; J trimming: 0 bases; junction bases outside the gene matches: 4. The length of the CDR3 is 16 residues. Germline lookup yields CDR1 MNHEY and CDR2 SMNVEV (reference sequence). The CDR3 nucleotides are TGTGCCAGCAGTTTAGGTCCTAGCGGGAGCTCCTACGAGCAGTACTTC. Protein product: CASSLGPSGSSYEQYF.

The chain recombines TRBV28 with TRBJ2-7; weak D call: TRBD2 (6 bases). From germline, CDR1 is MDHEN and CDR2 SYDVKM. This CDR3 has 16 amino acids. V was pared by 3 bases and J by 0 bases, with 15 bases between. The CDR3: CASSFYTGTSSYEQYF. As DNA, the CDR3 is TGTGCCAGCAGTTTCTACACCGGGACTTCCTCCTACGAGCAGTACTTC. Drawing the rest from reference TRBV28 and TRBJ2-7, the complete variable domain is DVKVTQSSRYLVKRTGEKVFLECVQDMDHENMFWYRQDPGLGLRLIYFSYDVKMKEKGDIPEGYSVSREKKERFSLILESASTNQTSMYLCASSFYTGTSSYEQYFGPGTRLTVT.

The V and J genes are TRBV29-1 and TRBJ1-2; 9 bases agree with TRBD1. The V gene end was trimmed by 1 base and the J gene end by 8 bases; junction bases not matched to a gene: 8. The CDR3 loop spans 14 amino acids. Germline loops: CDR1 SQVTM, CDR2 ANQGSEA. CDR3 in DNA: TGCAGCGTTGAAGCTACAGGGGGCGCGGGGGGCTACACCTTC. It yields the protein CSVEATGGAGGYTF.

To note about this clone: Compared with germline, one end of the junction differs, possibly owing to a read error. The chain carries TRBV7-9 and TRBJ2-1; TRBD2 matches at 12 bases. The CDR3 is made up of 17 amino acids. Germline V gives CDR1 SEHNR, CDR2 FQNEAQ (reference sequence). CDR3 in DNA: TGTTCCAGCAGCCCCATCGGACTAGCGGGACTCTACAATGAGCAGTTCTTC. As protein: CSSSPIGLAGLYNEQFF.

The chain combines TRBV9 with TRBJ2-7; TRBD2 matches 12 bases. Unmatched junction bases numbered 4, after V lost 0 bases and J lost 6 bases. The CDR3 runs to 15 residues. Germline V lookup: CDR1 SGDLS, CDR2 YYNGEE. Here the CDR3 DNA reads TGTGCCAGCAGCGTAGAGACTAGCGGGAGAGGCGAGCAGTACTTC. As protein: CASSVETSGRGEQYF.

This clone was detected once. This chain joins TRBV28 and TRBJ2-1; 8 nucleotides align to TRBD2. The ends lost 0 bases at V and 6 bases at J; junction bases unmatched: 7. Germline V gene lookup returns CDR1 MDHEN and CDR2 SYDVKM. This CDR3 has 16 residues. The CDR3 reads CASSLWGTRGINEQFF. The CDR3 DNA reads TGTGCCAGCAGTTTATGGGGGACTAGGGGGATCAATGAGCAGTTCTTC.

V usage is TRBV14 and J usage is TRBJ2-7; D remains ambiguous. CDR3 length equals 13 residues. Germline V gene data show CDR1 as SGHDN and CDR2 as FVKESK. Deletions cut 4 bases from V and 9 bases from J, with 16 bases between. The CDR3 DNA sequence: TGTGCCAGCAGCCTCGGTCTAAATATTGGGCAGTACTTC. The encoded protein is CASSLGLNIGQYF.

The rearrangement links TRBV19 to TRBJ2-4; 11 nucleotides align to TRBD2. CDR1 LNHDA and CDR2 SQIVND come from the germline V gene (reference sequence). V lost 8 bases and J lost 2; bases outside the gene matches: 14. This CDR3 comprises 18 residues. The CDR3 DNA is TGTGCCAGTGCGGGACTAGCGGAAGCCTCCATATCCAAAAACATTCAGTACTTC. As protein: CASAGLAEASISKNIQYF.